Following are 18 T cell receptor beta chains from one sample sequenced in a study of T-cell reconstitution after alpha-beta-depleted transplantation in children. TCRbeta library preparation incorporated unique molecular identifiers. TCRdb re-derived calls from the PCR reads in MiXCR, one entry per CDR3 protein. The table records under 250,000 distinct CDR3 sequences, 6.6% of them present only once. The starting material was PBMCs, obtained before TCRalphabeta/CD19-depleted stem cell transplant. These receptor sequences come from a boy aged 2 to 9 with acute lymphoblastic leukemia, due to receive a stem cell transplant.

This clonotype was counted ten times or more. The rearrangement links TRBV28 to TRBJ2-1, with 14 bases lining up with TRBD2. CDR1 is MDHEN, CDR2 SYDVKM, per germline. The CDR3 has 19 residues. With V trimmed by 7 bases and J by 0 bases, 11 bases remained unmatched. Here the CDR3 reads CASILTSGRANSSYNEQFF. CDR3 bases: TGTGCCAGCATTTTGACTAGCGGGAGGGCTAACAGCTCCTACAATGAGCAGTTCTTC.

This clonotype was observed many times. J is TRBJ2-1 and V is TRBV18; TRBD2 agrees at 8 bases. The trim removed 5 bases at V and 4 bases at J, leaving 7 bases unmatched. The CDR3 is made up of 15 amino acids. Germline CDR1 and CDR2: KGHSH and LQKENI. CDR3 region: CASSARTSPYNEQFF. CDR3 nucleotides: TGTGCCAGCTCAGCCAGGACTAGCCCTTACAATGAGCAGTTCTTC. The full variable domain, rest sourced from reference TRBV18 and TRBJ2-1, is NAGVMQNPRHLVRRRGQEARLRCSPMKGHSHVYWYRQLPEEGLKFMVYLQKENIIDESGMPKERFSAEFPKEGPSILRIQQVVRGDSAAYFCASSARTSPYNEQFFGPGTRLTVL.

V is TRBV20-1 and J is TRBJ2-1; D gene ambiguous. This CDR3 comprises 14 residues. With 6 bases removed from V and 5 bases from J, the gap between germline ends came to 17 bases. Germline V CDR1 and CDR2: DFQATT, SNEGSKA (reference sequence). CDR3 sequence: CSARFLTENNEQFF. For the CDR3, the DNA is TGCAGTGCCAGATTCCTAACGGAGAACAATGAGCAGTTCTTC.

The table lists this clonotype with many counts. This sequence joins TRBV20-1 and TRBJ1-5; D possibly corresponds to TRBD1 (5 bases). Per germline, CDR1 DFQATT and CDR2 SNEGSKA (reference sequence). Trimming removed 4 bases from V and 11 bases from J, with 18 bases in between. The CDR3 length is 13 residues. The CDR3, as DNA: TGCAGTGCTAACCGGGACCAACTCGACGCCCAGCATTTT. Translation: CSANRDQLDAQHF.

This clonotype appeared many times. The CDR3 protein is CASRDGSNTGELFF. The CDR3 DNA reads as TGTGCCAGCAGGGACGGTTCGAACACCGGGGAGCTGTTTTTT. The chain couples TRBV25-1 to TRBJ2-2; D uncertain. This CDR3 is built from 14 residues. Germline V gene data show CDR1 as MGHDK and CDR2 as SYGVNS. V dropped 6 bases and J dropped 0 bases, with 8 bases sitting between them.

This clonotype was observed a few times. V is TRBV28 and J is TRBJ2-3; D gene uncertain. The ends were cut back, 5 bases at V and 0 bases at J, with 12 bases in the middle. Germline V gene lookup returns CDR1 MDHEN and CDR2 SYDVKM. The CDR3 is made up of 15 amino acids. The chain's CDR3 is CASSPLLASTDTQYF. The DNA for the CDR3 is TGTGCCAGCAGTCCCCTTTTAGCTAGCACAGATACGCAGTATTTT. Full variable domain (missing parts from reference TRBV28 and TRBJ2-3): DVKVTQSSRYLVKRTGEKVFLECVQDMDHENMFWYRQDPGLGLRLIYFSYDVKMKEKGDIPEGYSVSREKKERFSLILESASTNQTSMYLCASSPLLASTDTQYFGPGTRLTVL.

This clonotype showed up many times. V gene TRBV28 combines with J gene TRBJ2-5, with D possibly matching TRBD1 (6 bases). The CDR3 runs to 13 residues. The V and J ends lost 6 bases and 5 bases respectively, with 13 bases between them. Germline CDR1 reads MDHEN; CDR2 reads SYDVKM. The CDR3 coding sequence is TGTGCCAGCAGACCACAGGGCAGGGAGACCCAGTACTTC. Translating gives CASRPQGRETQYF.

This clonotype appeared many times. The chain combines TRBV28 with TRBJ1-1; a possible D gene is TRBD1 (5 bases). This CDR3 contains 13 residues. The germline V gene encodes CDR1 MDHEN and CDR2 SYDVKM. Deletions cut 7 bases from V and 3 bases from J, with 12 bases between. CDR3 DNA sequence: TGTGCCAGCACCAATCTGGGGGACACTGAAGCTTTCTTT. Encoded protein: CASTNLGDTEAFF. The complete variable domain, with remaining parts taken from reference TRBV28 and TRBJ1-1, reads DVKVTQSSRYLVKRTGEKVFLECVQDMDHENMFWYRQDPGLGLRLIYFSYDVKMKEKGDIPEGYSVSREKKERFSLILESASTNQTSMYLCASTNLGDTEAFFGQGTRLTVV.

The chain is built from TRBV29-1 and TRBJ1-1; D call uncertain. The CDR3 consists of 14 residues. V lost 0 bases and J 2 bases, leaving 10 bases between the germline ends. Germline V lookup: CDR1 SQVTM, CDR2 ANQGSEA. CDR3 sequence (DNA): TGCAGCGTTGAAGATACGGACCAAAACACTGAAGCTTTCTTT. It yields the protein CSVEDTDQNTEAFF.

This clonotype showed up many times. The chain recombines TRBV29-1 with TRBJ1-1; D is unclear. Per the germline V gene, CDR1 is SQVTM and CDR2 is ANQGSEA. This CDR3 has 11 amino acids. With 2 bases removed from V and 6 bases from J, the gap between germline ends came to 7 bases. DNA for the CDR3: TGCAGCGTTGAAAAGAAGTCTGAAGCTTTCTTT. This translates into CSVEKKSEAFF.

This clonotype came up many times. V is TRBV19 and J is TRBJ1-1; D gene uncertain. Per the germline V gene, CDR1 is LNHDA and CDR2 is SQIVND (reference sequence). The CDR3 loop spans 14 amino acids. Trimming removed 5 bases from V and 0 bases from J, with 10 bases in between. Here the CDR3 DNA reads TGTGCCAGTAGTTCCCTTCATCTGAACACTGAAGCTTTCTTT. Translated, it gives CASSSLHLNTEAFF.

In its sample, this clonotype was seen many times. The CDR3 sequence: CASSHTSGPSYNEQFF. For the CDR3, the DNA is TGTGCCAGCAGCCACACTAGCGGGCCATCCTACAATGAGCAGTTCTTC. The chain links TRBV5-5 to TRBJ2-1, with TRBD2 matching 9 bases. The germline V gene has CDR1 SGHKS and CDR2 YYEKEE (reference sequence). V gave up 4 bases and J gave up 1 base; unmatched junction bases: 6. There are 16 residues in the CDR3.

This clonotype was detected many times. The chain recombines TRBV4-2 with TRBJ2-2; D is unresolved. CDR3 size: 15 residues. V was cut by 1 base and J by 1 base, with 7 bases left in between. The germline CDR1 and CDR2 sequences are LGHNA and YNFKEQ. This chain's CDR3 is CASSQAPLNTGELFF. The CDR3 DNA follows: TGTGCCAGCAGCCAAGCCCCGCTGAACACCGGGGAGCTGTTTTTT.

V usage is TRBV28 and J usage is TRBJ1-5, with 7 nucleotides matching TRBD1. Germline CDR1 reads MDHEN; CDR2 reads SYDVKM. Trimming at V came to 10 bases and at J to 5 bases, leaving 8 bases not matched to a gene. The CDR3 contains 13 residues. The CDR3 coding sequence is TGTGCCACGGGCCGGGGACAGTATCAGCCCCAGCATTTT. The encoded protein is CATGRGQYQPQHF.

In its sample, this clonotype was seen many times. This chain uses TRBV27 with TRBJ1-1; D is perhaps TRBD1 (5 bases). Germline V gives CDR1 MNHEY, CDR2 SMNVEV (reference sequence). CDR3 length: 15 residues. Trimming took 2 bases from V and 0 from J, leaving 10 bases between them. CDR3 DNA sequence: TGTGCCAGCAGTTTACGTCCAGGGTTGAACACTGAAGCTTTCTTT. Translated: CASSLRPGLNTEAFF.

There are a few counts of this clonotype. This chain uses TRBV20-1 with TRBJ2-7, with no clear D. The germline V gene has CDR1 DFQATT and CDR2 SNEGSKA (reference sequence). There are 12 residues in the CDR3. CDR3 DNA sequence: TGCAGCTTGGAGAGACGCTCCTACGAGCAGTACTTC. Protein: CSLERRSYEQYF.

This clonotype has ten or more counts. The rearrangement links TRBV5-5 to TRBJ2-5; 10 bases align to TRBD2. Germline-derived CDR1 and CDR2 are SGHKS and YYEKEE (reference sequence). The V and J ends lost 4 bases and 5 bases, in that order; junction bases with no gene match: 8. CDR3 length: 15 residues. CDR3: CASSPVSGGAETQYF. CDR3 nucleotides: TGTGCCAGCAGCCCAGTCAGCGGGGGGGCGGAGACCCAGTACTTC.

The sample holds many counts of this clonotype. The J gene is TRBJ2-7, the V gene TRBV29-1, with 9 bases identical to TRBD1. Trimming cost V 7 bases and J 6 bases; bases outside gene matches: 10. This CDR3 has 13 amino acids. Germline lookup yields CDR1 SQVTM and CDR2 ANQGSEA. Written as DNA, the CDR3 is TGCAGCGCCGAGGGACAGGGAATCTCCGAGCAGTACTTC. Residues: CSAEGQGISEQYF.